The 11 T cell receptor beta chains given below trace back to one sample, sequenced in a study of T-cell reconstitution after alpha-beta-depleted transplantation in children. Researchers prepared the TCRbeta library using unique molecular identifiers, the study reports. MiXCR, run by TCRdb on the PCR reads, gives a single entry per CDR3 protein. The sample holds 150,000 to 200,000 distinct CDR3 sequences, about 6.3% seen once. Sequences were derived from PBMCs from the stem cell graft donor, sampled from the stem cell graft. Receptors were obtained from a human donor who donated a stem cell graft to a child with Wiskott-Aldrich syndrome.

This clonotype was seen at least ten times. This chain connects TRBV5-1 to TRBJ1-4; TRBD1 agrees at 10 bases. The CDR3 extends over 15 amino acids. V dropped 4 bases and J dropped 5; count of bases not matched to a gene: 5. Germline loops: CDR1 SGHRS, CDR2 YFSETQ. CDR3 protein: CASSGGQGTNEKLFF. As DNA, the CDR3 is TGCGCCAGCAGCGGGGGACAGGGGACAAATGAAAAACTGTTTTTT.

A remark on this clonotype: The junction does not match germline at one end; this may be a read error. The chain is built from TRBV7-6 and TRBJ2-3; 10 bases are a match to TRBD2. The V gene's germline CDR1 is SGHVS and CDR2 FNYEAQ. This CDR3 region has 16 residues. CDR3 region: CASSPLAGGSTDAQYF. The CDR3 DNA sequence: TGTGCCAGCAGCCCCTTAGCGGGGGGCAGCACAGATGCGCAGTATTTT.

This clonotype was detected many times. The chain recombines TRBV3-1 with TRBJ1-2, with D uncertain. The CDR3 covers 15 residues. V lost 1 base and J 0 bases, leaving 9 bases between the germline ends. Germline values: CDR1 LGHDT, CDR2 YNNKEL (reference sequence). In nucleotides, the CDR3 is TGTGCCAGCAGCCAAGGCACACTCGCTAACTATGGCTACACCTTC. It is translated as CASSQGTLANYGYTF.

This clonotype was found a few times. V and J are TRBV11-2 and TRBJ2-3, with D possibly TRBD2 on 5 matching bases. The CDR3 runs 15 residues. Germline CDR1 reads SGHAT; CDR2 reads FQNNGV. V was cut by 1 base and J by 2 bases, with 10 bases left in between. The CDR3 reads CASSLGTPNTDTQYF. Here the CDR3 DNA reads TGTGCCAGCAGCTTAGGGACTCCTAACACAGATACGCAGTATTTT.

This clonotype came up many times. CDR3: CSARPRGGAYEQYF. As DNA, the CDR3 is TGCAGTGCTAGGCCGCGGGGTGGGGCCTACGAGCAGTACTTC. The chain joins TRBV20-1 to TRBJ2-7; perhaps TRBD2 as D (6 bases). V lost 3 bases, J lost 2 bases, and 14 bases lay in between. The length of the CDR3 is 14 residues. Germline loops: CDR1 DFQATT, CDR2 SNEGSKA (reference sequence).

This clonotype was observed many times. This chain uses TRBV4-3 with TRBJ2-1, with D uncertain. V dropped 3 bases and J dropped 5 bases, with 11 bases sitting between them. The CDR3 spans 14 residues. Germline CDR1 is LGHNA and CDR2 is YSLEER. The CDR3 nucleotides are TGCGCCAGCAGCCATCTAACTGGGGACAATGAGCAGTTCTTC. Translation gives CASSHLTGDNEQFF.

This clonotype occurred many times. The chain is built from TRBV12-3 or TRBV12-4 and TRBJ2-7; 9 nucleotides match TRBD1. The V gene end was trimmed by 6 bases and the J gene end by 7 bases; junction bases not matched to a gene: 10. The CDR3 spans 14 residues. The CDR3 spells CASSPSRDREEQYF. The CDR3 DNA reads TGTGCCAGCAGCCCGTCCCGGGACAGGGAAGAGCAGTACTTC.

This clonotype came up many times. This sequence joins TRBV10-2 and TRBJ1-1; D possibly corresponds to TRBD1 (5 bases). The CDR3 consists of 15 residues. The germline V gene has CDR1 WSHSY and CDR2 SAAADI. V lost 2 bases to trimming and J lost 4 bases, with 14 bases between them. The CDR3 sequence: CASSEGRARITEAFF. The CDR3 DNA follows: TGCGCCAGCAGTGAGGGCAGGGCAAGAATCACTGAAGCTTTCTTT.

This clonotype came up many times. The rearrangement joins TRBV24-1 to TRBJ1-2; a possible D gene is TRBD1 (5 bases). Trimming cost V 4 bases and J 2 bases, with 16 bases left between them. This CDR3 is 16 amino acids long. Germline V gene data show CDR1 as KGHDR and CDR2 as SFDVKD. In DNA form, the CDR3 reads TGTGCCACCAGTGACCCGACCCAGGGTGGAAACTATGGCTACACCTTC. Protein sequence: CATSDPTQGGNYGYTF.

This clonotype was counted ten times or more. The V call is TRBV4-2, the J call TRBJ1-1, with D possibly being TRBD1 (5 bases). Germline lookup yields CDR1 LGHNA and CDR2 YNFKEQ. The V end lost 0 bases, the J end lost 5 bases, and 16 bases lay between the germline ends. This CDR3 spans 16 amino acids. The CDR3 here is CASSQDPGNGGTEAFF. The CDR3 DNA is TGTGCCAGCAGCCAAGATCCAGGGAATGGTGGGACTGAAGCTTTCTTT.

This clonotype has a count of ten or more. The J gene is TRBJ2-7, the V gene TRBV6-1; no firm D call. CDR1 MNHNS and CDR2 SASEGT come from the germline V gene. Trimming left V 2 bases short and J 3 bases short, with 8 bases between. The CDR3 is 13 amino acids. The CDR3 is CASSETSNYEQYF. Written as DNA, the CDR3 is TGTGCCAGCAGTGAAACATCAAACTACGAGCAGTACTTC.